This TCR beta chain came from a study of T-cell reconstitution after alpha-beta-depleted transplantation in children. General study results and limits: T-cell counts and diversity at one year following transplant were attributed mainly to newly produced T cells.

A library of TCRbeta sequences, prepared with unique molecular identifiers, was generated. TCRdb re-called the PCR reads through MiXCR, storing one row per CDR3 protein. This sample has about 300,000 distinct CDR3 sequences, with almost 8% found just once. This clonotype was counted between two and nine times. Its cognate antigen is unknown. The V gene's germline CDR1 is SGHTA and CDR2 FQGTGA. The CDR3 extends over 16 amino acids. Trimming took 3 bases from V and 3 from J, leaving 12 bases between them. This clonotype was sampled from a female patient aged 2-15 years who had a stem cell transplant for Fanconi anemia, so the T cells may come from the graft donor. This sequence joins TRBV7-3 and TRBJ1-6, with D unresolved. The sequencing here drew on peripheral blood, taken 360 days after TCRalphabeta/CD19-depleted stem cell transplant. The CDR3, as DNA: TGTGCCAGCAGCTTGAGCACACCCGGCTATAATTCACCCCTCCACTTT. Amino acid sequence: CASSLSTPGYNSPLHF.